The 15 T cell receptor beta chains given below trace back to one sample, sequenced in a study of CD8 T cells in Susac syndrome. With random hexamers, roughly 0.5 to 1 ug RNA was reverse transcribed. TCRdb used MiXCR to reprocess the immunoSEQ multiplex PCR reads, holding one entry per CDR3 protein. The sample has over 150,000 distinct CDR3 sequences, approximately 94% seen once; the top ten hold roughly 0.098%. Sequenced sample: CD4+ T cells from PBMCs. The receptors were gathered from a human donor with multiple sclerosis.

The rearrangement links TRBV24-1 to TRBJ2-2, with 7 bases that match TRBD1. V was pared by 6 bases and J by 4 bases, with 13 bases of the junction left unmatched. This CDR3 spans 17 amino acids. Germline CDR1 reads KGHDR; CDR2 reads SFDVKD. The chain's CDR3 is CATSSATGTASTGELFF. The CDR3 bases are TGTGCCACCAGTTCCGCGACCGGGACAGCTAGCACCGGGGAGCTGTTTTTT.

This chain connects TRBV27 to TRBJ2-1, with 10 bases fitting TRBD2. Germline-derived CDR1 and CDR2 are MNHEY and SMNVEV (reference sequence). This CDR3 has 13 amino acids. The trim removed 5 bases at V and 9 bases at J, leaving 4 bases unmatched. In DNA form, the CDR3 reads TGTGCCAGCAGTGCTAGCGGGAGTGGTGAGCAGTTCTTC. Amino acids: CASSASGSGEQFF.

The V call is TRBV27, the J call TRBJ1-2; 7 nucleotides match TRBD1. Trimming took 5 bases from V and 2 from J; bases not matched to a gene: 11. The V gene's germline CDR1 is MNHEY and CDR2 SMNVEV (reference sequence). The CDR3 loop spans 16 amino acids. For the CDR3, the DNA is TGTGCCAGCAGTCCGTACGCCGGGACAGCAAACTATGGCTACACCTTC. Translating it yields CASSPYAGTANYGYTF.

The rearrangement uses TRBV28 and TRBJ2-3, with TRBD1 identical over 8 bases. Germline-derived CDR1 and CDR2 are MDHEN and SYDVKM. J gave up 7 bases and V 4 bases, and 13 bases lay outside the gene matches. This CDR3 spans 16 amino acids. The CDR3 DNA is TGTGCCAGCAGTTCCCGAGGACAGGGCAAACGGCATACGCAGTATTTT. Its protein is CASSSRGQGKRHTQYF. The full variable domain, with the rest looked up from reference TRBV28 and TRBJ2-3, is DVKVTQSSRYLVKRTGEKVFLECVQDMDHENMFWYRQDPGLGLRLIYFSYDVKMKEKGDIPEGYSVSREKKERFSLILESASTNQTSMYLCASSSRGQGKRHTQYFGPGTRLTVL.

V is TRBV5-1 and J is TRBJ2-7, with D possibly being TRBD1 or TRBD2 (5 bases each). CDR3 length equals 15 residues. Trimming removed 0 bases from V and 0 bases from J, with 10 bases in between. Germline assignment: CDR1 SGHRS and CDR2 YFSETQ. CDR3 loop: CASSLGGTDSYEQYF. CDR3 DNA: TGCGCCAGCAGCTTGGGGGGGACCGACTCCTACGAGCAGTACTTC.

The CDR3 here is CARLAAGGRLGNQPQHF. The DNA of the CDR3 is TGTGCCAGATTAGCTGCGGGGGGGAGGTTAGGCAATCAGCCCCAGCATTTT. The gene calls are TRBV12-3 or TRBV12-4 and TRBJ1-5; D may be TRBD1 (5 bases). CDR3 size: 17 residues. Trimming stripped 9 bases from V and 2 bases from J, with 23 bases between.

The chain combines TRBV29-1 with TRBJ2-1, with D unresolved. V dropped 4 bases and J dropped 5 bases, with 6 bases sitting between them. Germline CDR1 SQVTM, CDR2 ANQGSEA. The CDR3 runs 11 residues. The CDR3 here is CSVAVNNEQFF. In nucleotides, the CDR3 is TGCAGCGTTGCCGTAAACAATGAGCAGTTCTTC.

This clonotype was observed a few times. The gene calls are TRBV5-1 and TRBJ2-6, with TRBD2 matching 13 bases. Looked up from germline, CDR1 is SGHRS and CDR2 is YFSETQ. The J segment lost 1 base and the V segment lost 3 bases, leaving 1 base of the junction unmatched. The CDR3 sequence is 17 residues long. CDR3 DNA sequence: TGCGCCAGCAGCTCGGGACTAGCGGGATCTGGGGCCAACGTCCTGACTTTC. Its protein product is CASSSGLAGSGANVLTF.

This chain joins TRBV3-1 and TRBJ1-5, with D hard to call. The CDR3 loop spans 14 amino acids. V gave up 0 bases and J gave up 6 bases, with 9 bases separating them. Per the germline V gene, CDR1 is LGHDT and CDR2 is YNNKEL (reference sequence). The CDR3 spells CASSQDKGGQPQHF. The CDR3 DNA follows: TGTGCCAGCAGCCAAGATAAGGGAGGTCAGCCCCAGCATTTT.

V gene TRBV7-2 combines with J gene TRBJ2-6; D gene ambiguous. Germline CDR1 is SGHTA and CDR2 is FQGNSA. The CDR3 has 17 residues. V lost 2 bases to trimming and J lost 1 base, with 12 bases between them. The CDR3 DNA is TGTGCCAGCAGCTTAACGGCAGCTCCGTCTGGGGCCAACGTCCTGACTTTC. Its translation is CASSLTAAPSGANVLTF.

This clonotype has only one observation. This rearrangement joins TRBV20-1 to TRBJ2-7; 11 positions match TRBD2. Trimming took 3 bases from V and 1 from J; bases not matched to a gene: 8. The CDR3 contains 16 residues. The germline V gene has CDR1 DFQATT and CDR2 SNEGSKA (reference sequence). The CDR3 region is CSASHSGTSGSYEQYF. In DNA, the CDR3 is TGCAGTGCTAGCCACTCCGGGACTAGCGGATCCTACGAGCAGTACTTC.

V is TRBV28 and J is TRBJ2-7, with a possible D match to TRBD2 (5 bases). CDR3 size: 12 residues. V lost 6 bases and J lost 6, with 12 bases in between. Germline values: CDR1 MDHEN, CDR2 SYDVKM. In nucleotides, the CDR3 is TGTGCCAGCAGCCGAGGGTCTCGCGAGCAGTACTTC. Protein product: CASSRGSREQYF.

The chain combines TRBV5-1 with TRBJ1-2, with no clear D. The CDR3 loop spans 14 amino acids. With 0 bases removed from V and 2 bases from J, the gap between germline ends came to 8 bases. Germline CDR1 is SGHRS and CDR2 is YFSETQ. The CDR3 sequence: CASSLESANYGYTF. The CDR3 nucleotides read TGCGCCAGCAGCTTGGAGTCAGCCAACTATGGCTACACCTTC.

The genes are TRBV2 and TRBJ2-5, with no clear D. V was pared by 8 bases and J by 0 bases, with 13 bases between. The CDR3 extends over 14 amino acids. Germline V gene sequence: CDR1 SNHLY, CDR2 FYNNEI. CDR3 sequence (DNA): TGTGCCAGCGGGATGACATCTTACCAAGAGACCCAGTACTTC. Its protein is CASGMTSYQETQYF.

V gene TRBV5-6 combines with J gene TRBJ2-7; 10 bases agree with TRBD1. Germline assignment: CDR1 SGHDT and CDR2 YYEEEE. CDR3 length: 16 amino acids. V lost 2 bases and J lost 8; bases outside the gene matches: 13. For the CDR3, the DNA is TGTGCCAGCAGCTTACCGGGACAGGGGCCGGAGAGGAAGCAGTACTTC. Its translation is CASSLPGQGPERKQYF.